Each of the 32 T cell receptor beta chains below was sequenced from the same sample in a study of T cell repertoires in cytomegalovirus infection. These TCRs are of unknown antigen specificity. TCRdb reprocessed the reads with MiXCR, giving one entry per CDR3 protein. In the table there are roughly 350,000 distinct CDR3 sequences, about 32% of which are singletons. The sequences come from cultured PBMCs, collected from culture after CMV antigen stimulation. The receptors derive from a human donor in good health (CMV status not recorded). Some clones in this sample may be carry-over from other donors' samples.

The chain is built from TRBV6-5 and TRBJ1-2, with D possibly matching TRBD1 (6 bases). The CDR3 extends over 15 amino acids. CDR1 is MNHEY and CDR2 is SVGAGI in the germline V gene. V lost 6 bases and J lost 3, with 17 bases in between. The CDR3 here is CASRRQVGSDYGYTF. For the CDR3, the DNA is TGTGCCAGCAGGAGACAGGTTGGTTCGGACTATGGCTACACCTTC.

This clonotype has only a few counts. This chain links TRBV6-2 or TRBV6-3 with TRBJ2-7; TRBD2 agrees at 12 bases. The germline gives CDR1 MNHEY, CDR2 SVGEGT. V lost 2 bases and J lost 0; bases outside the gene matches: 5. The CDR3 spans 17 residues. CDR3 in amino acids: CASSYLLAGGSSYEQYF. The CDR3 DNA sequence: TGTGCCAGCAGTTACCTCCTAGCGGGAGGGAGCTCCTACGAGCAGTACTTC.

The chain uses TRBV11-3 and TRBJ1-2; the match to TRBD1 covers 8 bases. The CDR3 has 16 residues. Losses at the gene ends were 5 bases for V and 3 bases for J; bases not matched to a gene: 11. Germline CDR1 is SGHNT and CDR2 is YENEEA. DNA of the CDR3: TGTGCCAGCAGCATCCTTTCCGGGACAGGCGACTATGGCTACACCTTC. It encodes CASSILSGTGDYGYTF.

The J gene is TRBJ2-1, the V gene TRBV30; D remains unclear. The V end was cut by 4 bases, the J end by 0 bases, with 7 bases between. This CDR3 spans 13 amino acids. The germline gives CDR1 GTSNPN, CDR2 SVGIG (reference sequence). Here the CDR3 reads CAWTPSSYNEQFF. The CDR3 DNA reads TGTGCCTGGACCCCGAGCTCCTACAATGAGCAGTTCTTC.

This clonotype appeared many times. The chain has TRBV7-2 and TRBJ2-1; no reliable D call. CDR3 length: 13 amino acids. The V gene's germline CDR1 is SGHTA and CDR2 FQGNSA. V lost 5 bases, J lost 6 bases, and 11 bases lay in between. CDR3 sequence (DNA): TGTGCCAGCAGCCCCCCCCCCGCCAATGAGCAGTTCTTC. Protein product: CASSPPPANEQFF.

This sequence joins TRBV19 and TRBJ2-3; 7 positions agree with TRBD1. There are 15 residues in the CDR3. The ends lost 7 bases at V and 0 bases at J; junction bases unmatched: 7. CDR1 is LNHDA, CDR2 SQIVND, per germline (reference sequence). The CDR3 DNA reads TGTGCCAGTAAAGCCGGGACAGTCAGCACAGATACGCAGTATTTT. It translates to CASKAGTVSTDTQYF.

The chain has TRBV4-1 and TRBJ2-5; perhaps TRBD2 as D (6 bases). This CDR3 contains 14 residues. Germline V gives CDR1 MGHRA, CDR2 YSYEKL. V was shortened by 1 base and J by 6 bases, with 12 bases between the two germline ends. DNA for the CDR3: TGCGCCAGCAGCCAAGGCGGGATCCTTCAGACCCAGTACTTC. Translation gives CASSQGGILQTQYF.

The rearrangement links TRBV4-2 to TRBJ2-1, with a weak D call TRBD2 (7 bases). CDR3 length: 16 residues. Per germline, CDR1 LGHNA and CDR2 YNFKEQ. The V end lost 2 bases, the J end lost 2 bases, and 13 bases lay between the germline ends. The CDR3 bases are TGTGCCAGCAGCCAACAGGGGCTAGCGGCCTACAATGAGCAGTTCTTC. Translated, it gives CASSQQGLAAYNEQFF.

The rearrangement links TRBV5-4 to TRBJ2-7; TRBD1 matches at 8 bases. Germline CDR1 and CDR2: SGHNT and YYREEE (reference sequence). The CDR3 length is 15 residues. J gave up 0 bases and V 3 bases, and 5 bases lay outside the gene matches. CDR3 in DNA: TGTGCCAGCAGCTCGGACAGGGACCCCTCCTACGAGCAGTACTTC. This codes for CASSSDRDPSYEQYF. Full variable domain (remainder filled in from reference TRBV5-4 and TRBJ2-7): ETGVTQSPTHLIKTRGQQVTLRCSSQSGHNTVSWYQQALGQGPQFIFQYYREEENGRGNFPPRFSGLQFPNYSSELNVNALELDDSALYLCASSSDRDPSYEQYFGPGTRLTVT.

The rearrangement uses TRBV4-3 and TRBJ1-5; D perhaps matches TRBD1 (6 bases). CDR3 length equals 15 residues. The germline V gene has CDR1 LGHNA and CDR2 YSLEER. V was cut by 2 bases and J by 4 bases, with 12 bases left in between. Here the CDR3 reads CASSQYRGGNQPQHF. The CDR3 coding sequence is TGCGCCAGCAGCCAATATAGGGGGGGGAATCAGCCCCAGCATTTT.

The rearrangement joins TRBV4-1 to TRBJ2-3, with TRBD2 as a possible D gene (6 bases). The CDR3 is 14 amino acids. Deletions cut 4 bases from V and 4 bases from J, with 12 bases between. Germline loops: CDR1 MGHRA, CDR2 YSYEKL. The CDR3 reads CASSLPSGADTQYF. As DNA, the CDR3 is TGCGCCAGCAGCCTGCCGTCGGGGGCAGATACGCAGTATTTT.

This clonotype has ten or more counts. The J gene is TRBJ2-4, the V gene TRBV7-2; the D gene is possibly TRBD2 (5 bases). Germline CDR1 is SGHTA and CDR2 is FQGNSA. The CDR3 runs to 15 residues. V was cut by 3 bases and J by 8 bases, with 17 bases left in between. The CDR3 spells CASSFYTGESDIQYF. The CDR3 bases are TGTGCCAGCAGCTTTTATACCGGGGAATCGGACATTCAGTACTTC.

The rearrangement uses TRBV20-1 and TRBJ1-1; D is undetermined. Per the germline V gene, CDR1 is DFQATT and CDR2 is SNEGSKA (reference sequence). This CDR3 has 14 amino acids. Deletions cut 0 bases from V and 4 bases from J, with 12 bases between. The CDR3 spells CSARDDRPSTEAFF. Here the CDR3 DNA reads TGCAGTGCTAGAGACGATCGCCCGTCCACTGAAGCTTTCTTT.

J is TRBJ1-6 and V is TRBV10-3, with D possibly being TRBD1 (5 bases). V dropped 5 bases and J dropped 5 bases, with 10 bases sitting between them. This CDR3 is 14 amino acids long. In germline, CDR1 is ENHRY, CDR2 SYGVKD. DNA of the CDR3: TGTGCCATCAGTATAGACAGAGATAATTCACCCCTCCACTTT. It translates to CAISIDRDNSPLHF.

This clonotype was detected only a few times. The chain uses TRBV7-2 and TRBJ1-2; no firm D call. CDR1 and CDR2 (germline): SGHTA, FQGNSA. V was clipped by 7 bases and J by 4 bases, with 13 bases between them. The CDR3 totals 13 residues. In DNA, the CDR3 is TGTGCCAGCAACTCGGATTTCGGCTATGGCTACACCTTC. This encodes CASNSDFGYGYTF.

This clonotype was seen a few times. The rearrangement links TRBV24-1 to TRBJ2-1; D is possibly TRBD2 (6 bases). The CDR3 consists of 16 residues. Germline loops: CDR1 KGHDR, CDR2 SFDVKD. V was clipped by 3 bases and J by 4 bases, with 15 bases between them. Here the CDR3 reads CATSDAGTRSYNEQFF. CDR3 nucleotides: TGTGCCACCAGTGATGCCGGGACTCGTTCTTACAATGAGCAGTTCTTC.

CDR3 DNA: TGTGCCAGCAGCTTAGGAGGGGGTGACTACGAGCAGTACTTC. It translates to CASSLGGGDYEQYF. The chain has TRBV11-3 and TRBJ2-7, with a possible D match to TRBD1 (6 bases). The V gene lost 1 base and the J gene lost 3 bases, with 10 bases spanning the gap. The germline V gene has CDR1 SGHNT and CDR2 YENEEA. The CDR3 consists of 14 residues.

The chain carries TRBV10-2 and TRBJ1-1, with D unresolved. From germline, CDR1 is WSHSY and CDR2 SAAADI. The CDR3 contains 12 residues. The germline V and J ends were trimmed by 6 bases and 6 bases, with 11 bases remaining between them. CDR3 nucleotides: TGCGCCAGCAGCATGGGAAAGTCTGAAGCTTTCTTT. It is translated as CASSMGKSEAFF.

In this sample, this clonotype turned up a few times. The V and J genes are TRBV24-1 and TRBJ2-3; D may be TRBD2 (6 bases). Trimming removed 6 bases from V and 5 bases from J, with 14 bases in between. From germline, CDR1 is KGHDR and CDR2 SFDVKD. The CDR3 is made up of 14 amino acids. The DNA of the CDR3 is TGTGCCACCAGTTACGGACTACAACGAGATACGCAGTATTTT. Translated, it gives CATSYGLQRDTQYF.

The chain uses TRBV7-3 and TRBJ2-1; TRBD2 aligns across 7 bases. This CDR3 is built from 13 residues. Trimming removed 3 bases from V and 10 bases from J; junction bases left unmatched: 6. CDR1 and CDR2 from the germline V gene are SGHTA and FQGTGA. In DNA form, the CDR3 reads TGTGCCAGCAGCTTTGCGGGGGTTGGCGAGCAGTTCTTC. It yields the protein CASSFAGVGEQFF. Using reference TRBV7-3 and TRBJ2-1 for the parts outside the CDR3, the full variable domain is GAGVSQTPSNKVTEKGKYVELRCDPISGHTALYWYRQSLGQGPEFLIYFQGTGAADDSGLPNDRFFAVRPEGSVSTLKIQRTERGDSAVYLCASSFAGVGEQFFGPGTRLTVL.

The gene calls are TRBV30 and TRBJ2-1; TRBD2 might be the D (5 bases). The CDR3 loop spans 11 amino acids. The V end lost 4 bases, the J end lost 10 bases, and 11 bases lay between the germline ends. Germline V gene sequence: CDR1 GTSNPN, CDR2 SVGIG (reference sequence). The CDR3 sequence: CAWNLGDEQFF. The CDR3 DNA reads TGTGCCTGGAATTTGGGAGACGAGCAGTTCTTC.

This clonotype was recorded at least ten times. This chain joins TRBV7-3 and TRBJ2-3; TRBD2 matches at 8 bases. Germline V gene lookup returns CDR1 SGHTA and CDR2 FQGTGA. After removal of 5 bases from V and 1 base from J, the junction contained 2 bases not matched to a gene. CDR3 length: 14 amino acids. CDR3 sequence (DNA): TGTGCCAGCAGCGCGACTAGCGGCACAGATACGCAGTATTTT. Translated: CASSATSGTDTQYF.

The sample holds a few counts of this clonotype. The V and J genes are TRBV28 and TRBJ2-7, with TRBD2 identical over 13 bases. The J segment lost 7 bases and the V segment lost 10 bases, leaving 10 bases of the junction unmatched. Germline V gene data show CDR1 as MDHEN and CDR2 as SYDVKM. The length of the CDR3 is 14 residues. CDR3 nucleotides: TGTGCCACCTGTAGGGGACTAGCGGGAAATGAGCAGTACTTC. Translated, it gives CATCRGLAGNEQYF.

The chain links TRBV6-1 to TRBJ2-1; 7 bases are shared with TRBD2. Germline CDR1 is MNHNS and CDR2 is SASEGT. The trim removed 4 bases at V and 8 bases at J, leaving 11 bases unmatched. The CDR3 runs 15 residues. The CDR3 loop reads CASSVGGSTVYEQFF. CDR3 sequence (DNA): TGTGCCAGCAGTGTAGGCGGGAGTACTGTGTATGAGCAGTTCTTC.

This clonotype came up a few times. J is TRBJ1-2 and V is TRBV7-8; D may be TRBD1 (6 bases). In germline, CDR1 is SGHVS, CDR2 FQNEAQ. V was cut by 1 base and J by 7 bases, with 13 bases left in between. CDR3 length equals 14 residues. The CDR3 DNA reads as TGTGCCAGCAGCTTAGTCAGGGGCGGGGGTGGCTACACCTTC. Translation gives CASSLVRGGGGYTF.

In its sample, this clonotype was seen a few times. The chain joins TRBV5-1 to TRBJ2-2; 11 nucleotides line up with TRBD2. The CDR3 contains 15 residues. Germline loops: CDR1 SGHRS, CDR2 YFSETQ. V lost 4 bases and J lost 4; bases outside the gene matches: 3. This CDR3 is CASSVGLAGTGELFF. CDR3 DNA: TGCGCCAGCAGCGTAGGACTAGCGGGCACCGGGGAGCTGTTTTTT.

This clonotype has ten or more counts. This chain links TRBV6-5 with TRBJ2-1; D might be TRBD1 or TRBD2, each matching 6 bases. The ends were cut back, 0 bases at V and 10 bases at J, with 22 bases in the middle. There are 17 residues in the CDR3. Per the germline V gene, CDR1 is MNHEY and CDR2 is SVGAGI. CDR3 in amino acids: CASSYSIPVWGAKEQFF. The CDR3 nucleotides read TGTGCCAGCAGTTACTCGATTCCCGTATGGGGGGCCAAAGAGCAGTTCTTC.

In its sample, this clonotype is medium-sized (0.01 to 0.1%). V usage is TRBV7-2 and J usage is TRBJ1-3, with 7 bases lining up with TRBD1. The CDR3 is 16 residues long. CDR1 and CDR2 from the germline V gene are SGHTA and FQGNSA. J lost 5 bases, V lost 5 bases, and 12 bases had no gene match. The DNA of the CDR3 is TGTGCCAGCAGCCTATTACCGGGACAGCTTAGAAACACCATATATTTT. Its translation is CASSLLPGQLRNTIYF.

The V gene is TRBV6-2 or TRBV6-3, the J gene TRBJ2-5; D unclear. The V end was cut by 9 bases, the J end by 3 bases, with 8 bases between. CDR3 length: 11 amino acids. Germline V gene data show CDR1 as MNHEY and CDR2 as SVGEGT. The CDR3 coding sequence is TGTGCCAGTGGGAATGAAGAGACCCAGTACTTC. As protein: CASGNEETQYF.

J is TRBJ1-6 and V is TRBV12-3 or TRBV12-4; TRBD1 aligns across 9 bases. V shed 6 bases, J shed 7 bases, and the junction held 10 bases outside the gene matches. This CDR3 is built from 16 residues. The CDR3 bases are TGTGCCAGCAGCCAGGGACAGGGACAAGGCAATTCACCCCTCCACTTT. Its translation: CASSQGQGQGNSPLHF.

This clonotype was observed a few times. The chain joins TRBV25-1 to TRBJ2-6; D may be TRBD2 (5 bases). The CDR3 has 15 amino acids. Trimming took 4 bases from V and 2 from J, leaving 9 bases between them. Germline CDR1 reads MGHDK; CDR2 reads SYGVNS. The CDR3 nucleotides are TGTGCCAGCAGTGTCCTAGCTGCTGGGGCCAACGTCCTGACTTTC. This gives the protein CASSVLAAGANVLTF.

This clonotype showed up just a few times. In DNA, the CDR3 is TGTGCCAGCAGCCCATCCCCGGGATCCTCCTACGAGCAGTACTTC. It specifies CASSPSPGSSYEQYF. The chain employs TRBV7-8 and TRBJ2-7, with D perhaps TRBD2 (5 bases). CDR3 length: 15 amino acids. Looked up from germline, CDR1 is SGHVS and CDR2 is FQNEAQ. V was clipped by 5 bases and J by 0 bases, with 14 bases between them.